The 21 T cell receptor beta chains reported below all come from one sample, sequenced in a study of blood T cell repertoires in COVID-19. The table came from immunoSEQ multiplex PCR; TCRdb's copy has only in-frame clones and leaves some out. The table lists over 100,000 clones, 81% of them singletons. What was sequenced was peripheral blood. These receptors came from a woman in her fifties or sixties with active or convalescent COVID-19.

This chain joins TRBV7-2 and TRBJ1-2, with D unclear. CDR1 and CDR2 (germline): SGHTA, FQGNSA. The CDR3 runs to 12 residues. Trimming took off 1 base at V and 6 bases at J, with 6 bases between the two ends. DNA of the CDR3: TGTGCCAGCAGCTTAGGTCCTGATGGCTACACCTTC. The encoded protein is CASSLGPDGYTF.

The V call is TRBV9, the J call TRBJ2-1; 9 bases match TRBD1. Unmatched junction bases numbered 7, after V lost 4 bases and J lost 5 bases. This CDR3 region has 15 residues. Germline CDR1 reads SGDLS; CDR2 reads YYNGEE. CDR3 sequence: CASSRGTGWNNEQFF. For the CDR3, the DNA is TGTGCCAGCAGCAGGGGGACAGGGTGGAACAATGAGCAGTTCTTC.

The table lists this clone with a few counts. The gene calls are TRBV18 and TRBJ1-1, with 10 nucleotides matching TRBD1. Germline CDR1 and CDR2: KGHSH and LQKENI. This CDR3 has 15 residues. V shed 0 bases, J shed 5 bases, and the junction held 3 bases outside the gene matches. CDR3 coding DNA: TGTGCCAGCTCACCACCCGGGACAGGGGAAACTGAAGCTTTCTTT. Translation: CASSPPGTGETEAFF.

This chain links TRBV2 with TRBJ1-1; D is perhaps TRBD1 (6 bases). V was trimmed by 7 bases and J by 1 base, leaving 10 bases between them. This CDR3 spans 13 amino acids. CDR1 SNHLY and CDR2 FYNNEI come from the germline V gene. In nucleotides, the CDR3 is TGTGCCAGCATGGCACAGGGGAACACTGAAGCTTTCTTT. It encodes CASMAQGNTEAFF.

This clone was counted only a few times. The V call is TRBV3-1 (or the pseudogene TRBV3-2), the J call TRBJ2-7; 8 bases match TRBD2. Trimming took 5 bases from V and 0 from J; bases not matched to a gene: 9. This CDR3 has 16 amino acids. Germline V CDR1 and CDR2: LGHDT, YNNKEL (reference sequence). This CDR3 reads CASSFTIAGPSYEQYF. In nucleotides, the CDR3 is TGTGCCAGCAGCTTTACGATAGCGGGACCCTCCTACGAGCAGTACTTC.

The chain is built from TRBV4-2 and TRBJ2-3, with 9 positions matching TRBD1. V lost 1 base, J lost 3 bases, and 5 bases stayed unmatched. In germline, CDR1 is LGHNA, CDR2 YNFKEQ. The CDR3 sequence is 16 residues long. The DNA for the CDR3 is TGTGCCAGCAGCCAAGGGGGGGACAGGGTAACAGATACGCAGTATTTT. Residues: CASSQGGDRVTDTQYF.

This sequence joins TRBV28 and TRBJ2-5; D gene uncertain. V was cut by 5 bases and J by 2 bases, with 18 bases left in between. The CDR3 loop spans 16 amino acids. In germline, CDR1 is MDHEN, CDR2 SYDVKM. The CDR3 DNA reads as TGTGCCAGCAGTGCTCTACGGTTAGACAAACAAGAGACCCAGTACTTC. Translation gives CASSALRLDKQETQYF.

The rearrangement joins TRBV6-1 to TRBJ1-1, with D hard to call. Germline V gene lookup returns CDR1 MNHNS and CDR2 SASEGT. Trimming took 0 bases from V and 4 from J, leaving 12 bases between them. The CDR3 covers 15 residues. This chain's CDR3 is CASSEASLVGTEAFF. The CDR3 DNA follows: TGTGCCAGCAGTGAAGCAAGCCTAGTGGGCACTGAAGCTTTCTTT.

The rearrangement uses TRBV7-6 and TRBJ1-3; D perhaps matches TRBD1 (5 bases). The CDR3 consists of 16 residues. Germline V gives CDR1 SGHVS, CDR2 FNYEAQ. V shed 8 bases and J shed 1 base, with 18 bases lying between them. The CDR3 region has the DNA TGTGCCAGCCGACCGGGGCGGGGGAGGTCTGGAAACACCATATATTTT. Protein sequence: CASRPGRGRSGNTIYF.

This chain uses TRBV27 with TRBJ2-1; 7 bases fit TRBD1. Germline CDR1 reads MNHEY; CDR2 reads SMNVEV (reference sequence). This CDR3 comprises 12 residues. The junction had 0 bases not matched to a gene; V was cut back by 5 bases and J by 5 bases. The CDR3 region has the DNA TGTGCCAGCAGTCAGGGGGACAATGAGCAGTTCTTC. As protein: CASSQGDNEQFF.

CDR3 residues: CASSMPGGLAGLIITDTQYF. CDR3 DNA: TGTGCCAGTAGTATGCCAGGCGGACTAGCCGGTTTGATTATCACAGATACGCAGTATTTT. This chain uses TRBV19 with TRBJ2-3, with TRBD2 identical over 8 bases. The V gene end was trimmed by 3 bases and the J gene end by 2 bases; junction bases not matched to a gene: 19. Germline CDR1 is LNHDA and CDR2 is SQIVND (reference sequence). This CDR3 spans 20 amino acids.

The chain combines TRBV27 with TRBJ2-7; 11 bases are shared with TRBD2. Trimming at V came to 2 bases and at J to 6 bases, leaving 9 bases not matched to a gene. The germline V gene has CDR1 MNHEY and CDR2 SMNVEV (reference sequence). The CDR3 extends over 16 amino acids. This chain's CDR3 is CASSLRLAGSVSEQYF. The CDR3 DNA sequence: TGTGCCAGCAGTTTAAGACTAGCGGGGTCTGTCTCCGAGCAGTACTTC.

V and J are TRBV11-2 and TRBJ1-6; TRBD1 agrees at 7 bases. Unmatched junction bases numbered 1, after V lost 5 bases and J lost 3 bases. The CDR3 contains 14 residues. Germline V CDR1 and CDR2: SGHAT, FQNNGV. The CDR3, as DNA: TGTGCCAGCAGCAGGGACAGCTATAATTCACCCCTCCACTTT. This encodes CASSRDSYNSPLHF.

This clone was seen only once. The chain links TRBV19 to TRBJ1-6, with 9 bases matching TRBD1. There are 19 residues in the CDR3. V lost 6 bases, J lost 1 base, and 13 bases stayed unmatched. The germline V gene has CDR1 LNHDA and CDR2 SQIVND (reference sequence). CDR3 DNA sequence: TGTGCCAGTAGCCGAACAGGGGGCGCAGCGCGGTCCTATAATTCACCCCTCCACTTT. Its protein is CASSRTGGAARSYNSPLHF. The full variable domain, with the rest looked up from reference TRBV19 and TRBJ1-6, is DGGITQSPKYLFRKEGQNVTLSCEQNLNHDAMYWYRQDPGQGLRLIYYSQIVNDFQKGDIAEGYSVSREKKESFPLTVTSAQKNPTAFYLCASSRTGGAARSYNSPLHFGNGTRLTVT.

This sequence joins TRBV4-1 and TRBJ1-5; no firm D call. Germline V CDR1 and CDR2: MGHRA, YSYEKL. The CDR3 covers 16 residues. Trimming removed 0 bases at V and 4 bases at J, with 13 bases between. DNA of the CDR3: TGCGCCAGCAGCCAAGATGATCTCAGGCCGAATCAGCCCCAGCATTTT. Its protein product is CASSQDDLRPNQPQHF.

The V call is TRBV6-5, the J call TRBJ1-2; D not certain. Germline CDR1 is MNHEY and CDR2 is SVGAGI. CDR3 length equals 14 residues. Trimming pared 2 bases from V and 4 bases from J, leaving 11 bases between. CDR3 amino acids: CASSYGGQPYGYTF. The CDR3 DNA sequence: TGTGCCAGCAGTTACGGCGGGCAGCCCTATGGCTACACCTTC.

V and J are TRBV7-2 and TRBJ2-7; 7 bases are a match to TRBD1. The CDR3 spans 12 residues. Germline V CDR1 and CDR2: SGHTA, FQGNSA. V was pared by 5 bases and J by 5 bases, with 3 bases of the junction left unmatched. The CDR3 DNA is TGTGCCAGCAGCCGACAGGGCCACGAGCAGTACTTC. Protein product: CASSRQGHEQYF.

V gene TRBV5-1 combines with J gene TRBJ2-1; D is uncertain. CDR1 is SGHRS and CDR2 is YFSETQ in the germline V gene. The CDR3 sequence is 15 residues long. Trimming shortened V by 0 bases and J by 3 bases, and 10 bases separated the two germline ends. CDR3 nucleotides: TGCGCCAGCAGCTTGGTTCCAGGAAGCTACAATGAGCAGTTCTTC. This codes for CASSLVPGSYNEQFF.

The chain links TRBV13 to TRBJ2-1, with TRBD1 matching 10 bases. After removal of 5 bases from V and 10 bases from J, the junction contained 11 bases not matched to a gene. Per the germline V gene, CDR1 is PRHDT and CDR2 is FYEKMQ (reference sequence). The CDR3 loop spans 15 amino acids. The CDR3 loop reads CASSLGTGEPEEQFF. In nucleotides, the CDR3 is TGTGCCAGCAGCCTCGGGACAGGGGAACCCGAAGAGCAGTTCTTC.

This sequence joins TRBV9 and TRBJ1-4; D unclear. From germline, CDR1 is SGDLS and CDR2 YYNGEE. The CDR3 loop spans 13 amino acids. The V gene lost 4 bases and the J gene lost 8 bases, with 12 bases spanning the gap. In nucleotides, the CDR3 is TGTGCCAGCAGCCGGACGGGCGGGGAAAAACTGTTTTTT. Translating gives CASSRTGGEKLFF. The full variable domain, its missing parts supplied by reference TRBV9 and TRBJ1-4, is DSGVTQTPKHLITATGQRVTLRCSPRSGDLSVYWYQQSLDQGLQFLIQYYNGEERAKGNILERFSAQQFPDLHSELNLSSLELGDSALYFCASSRTGGEKLFFGSGTQLSVL.

This chain connects TRBV5-1 to TRBJ1-1; no definite D call. Germline V gene data show CDR1 as SGHRS and CDR2 as YFSETQ. Trimming cost V 2 bases and J 0 bases, with 11 bases left between them. The CDR3 spans 15 residues. The CDR3 nucleotides are TGCGCCAGCAGCTTTTCGACATCTGTGAACACTGAAGCTTTCTTT. Translating it yields CASSFSTSVNTEAFF.